This entry lists 17 T cell receptor beta chains sequenced from one sample in a study of CDR3 diversity in severe acne. TCRdb analysed the PCR reads with MiXCR anew, one entry per CDR3 protein. The sample includes around 83,000 distinct CDR3 sequences, approximately 49% of them seen just once. Sequencing input: blood. The receptor source for this set is a male donor with severe acne vulgaris.

This rearrangement joins TRBV28 to TRBJ1-1; no reliable D call. Trimming took 2 bases from V and 10 from J, leaving 17 bases between them. This CDR3 has 14 residues. Germline CDR1 reads MDHEN; CDR2 reads SYDVKM. The CDR3 loop reads CASSLQPQVHVAFF. The CDR3, as DNA: TGTGCCAGCAGTTTACAACCCCAAGTTCACGTAGCTTTCTTT. The whole variable domain, remainder taken from reference TRBV28 and TRBJ1-1, is DVKVTQSSRYLVKRTGEKVFLECVQDMDHENMFWYRQDPGLGLRLIYFSYDVKMKEKGDIPEGYSVSREKKERFSLILESASTNQTSMYLCASSLQPQVHVAFFGQGTRLTVV.

There are many counts of this clonotype. The V call is TRBV20-1, the J call TRBJ2-2; 8 bases align to TRBD1. The CDR3 spans 14 residues. Looked up from germline, CDR1 is DFQATT and CDR2 is SNEGSKA (reference sequence). V shed 6 bases, J shed 5 bases, and the junction held 8 bases outside the gene matches. CDR3 amino acids: CSADRTGRTGELFF. DNA of the CDR3: TGCAGTGCCGATAGGACAGGGCGGACCGGGGAGCTGTTTTTT.

The V and J genes are TRBV20-1 and TRBJ2-2, with TRBD1 matching 8 bases. Germline CDR1 and CDR2: DFQATT and SNEGSKA (reference sequence). Trimming removed 6 bases from V and 5 bases from J; junction bases left unmatched: 2. The CDR3 covers 12 residues. This CDR3 is CSARTGTGELFF. DNA of the CDR3: TGCAGTGCGCGGACAGGGACCGGGGAGCTGTTTTTT.

This clonotype was seen repeatedly, ten times or more. This chain connects TRBV30 to TRBJ1-1; TRBD1 matches 8 bases. This CDR3 has 13 residues. J was trimmed by 3 bases and V by 3 bases; bases with no gene match: 3. The germline CDR1 and CDR2 sequences are GTSNPN and SVGIG (reference sequence). CDR3 sequence: CAWSRQGYTEAFF. The DNA of the CDR3 is TGTGCCTGGAGCCGACAGGGGTACACTGAAGCTTTCTTT.

This clonotype was counted a few times. The V and J genes are TRBV7-8 and TRBJ2-7; D gene unclear. Between the trimmed V and J ends, which lost 0 bases and 6 bases, there was a span of 9 bases. The germline V gene encodes CDR1 SGHVS and CDR2 FQNEAQ. The CDR3 is 13 residues long. The DNA of the CDR3 is TGTGCCAGCAGCTTAGCCCTTACGGGCGAGCAGTACTTC. Residues: CASSLALTGEQYF.

The chain links TRBV20-1 to TRBJ2-7; D possibly corresponds to TRBD2 (7 bases). Trimming removed 6 bases at V and 7 bases at J, with 16 bases between. Germline assignment: CDR1 DFQATT and CDR2 SNEGSKA (reference sequence). The CDR3 length is 12 residues. The CDR3 reads CSAKKGGGEQYF. As DNA, the CDR3 is TGCAGTGCAAAGAAAGGGGGGGGGGAGCAGTACTTC.

The sample holds many counts of this clonotype. The chain is built from TRBV6-1 and TRBJ1-2; maybe TRBD1 (6 bases). Trimming left V 1 base short and J 5 bases short, with 14 bases between. The CDR3 loop spans 15 amino acids. CDR1 and CDR2 (germline): MNHNS, SASEGT. DNA for the CDR3: TGTGCCAGCAGTGAAGTGGGGGCCCACAGGTATGGCTACACCTTC. As protein: CASSEVGAHRYGYTF.

This clonotype has only a few counts. The rearrangement joins TRBV29-1 to TRBJ2-5, with 7 positions matching TRBD1. V gave up 5 bases and J gave up 1 base; unmatched junction bases: 4. Per germline, CDR1 SQVTM and CDR2 ANQGSEA. This CDR3 is built from 13 residues. The CDR3 is CSVRRTGQETQYF. The CDR3 bases are TGCAGCGTTCGAAGGACAGGCCAAGAGACCCAGTACTTC.

This chain connects TRBV6-2 or TRBV6-3 to TRBJ1-1; maybe TRBD1 (6 bases). Trimming shortened V by 6 bases and J by 3 bases, and 8 bases separated the two germline ends. Germline CDR1 reads MNHEY; CDR2 reads SVGEGT. CDR3 length: 12 residues. CDR3 nucleotide sequence: TGTGCCAGCAGCAGGGGTTACACTGAAGCTTTCTTT. Translating gives CASSRGYTEAFF.

This clonotype was recorded at least ten times. This chain links TRBV7-6 with TRBJ1-5, with 9 positions matching TRBD1. The junction had 8 bases not matched to a gene; V was cut back by 2 bases and J by 0 bases. The CDR3 is 18 residues long. The germline V gene has CDR1 SGHVS and CDR2 FNYEAQ. For the CDR3, the DNA is TGTGCCAGCAGCTTATGGACAGGGGATAGCGATAGCAATCAGCCCCAGCATTTT. Its translation is CASSLWTGDSDSNQPQHF.

This clonotype has a single count. J is TRBJ2-3 and V is TRBV24-1; 10 bases line up with TRBD2. V lost 3 bases to trimming and J lost 3 bases; unmatched junction nucleotides: 8. The CDR3 spans 17 residues. Per germline, CDR1 KGHDR and CDR2 SFDVKD. This CDR3 reads CATSDPSGRPGTDTQYF. Here the CDR3 DNA reads TGTGCCACCAGTGATCCTAGCGGGAGACCCGGGACAGATACGCAGTATTTT.

This clonotype occurred once. This chain uses TRBV10-3 with TRBJ2-3, with 11 bases lining up with TRBD2. The CDR3 is 13 amino acids. The V and J ends lost 8 bases and 5 bases, in that order; junction bases with no gene match: 3. Germline V lookup: CDR1 ENHRY, CDR2 SYGVKD. The CDR3 region has the DNA TGTGCCATCTATAGCGGGAGGGGAGATACGCAGTATTTT. This sequence encodes CAIYSGRGDTQYF.

V usage is TRBV19 and J usage is TRBJ2-3; D gene uncertain. V was trimmed by 3 bases and J by 2 bases, leaving 12 bases between them. Germline V gives CDR1 LNHDA, CDR2 SQIVND (reference sequence). CDR3 length: 15 residues. CDR3 region: CASSIWPENTDTQYF. The CDR3 DNA reads as TGTGCCAGTAGTATCTGGCCGGAAAACACAGATACGCAGTATTTT.

Regarding this clonotype: At one of its ends the junction is not consistent with the germline gene, which may arise from a read error. The chain links TRBV19 to TRBJ2-3; 7 positions match TRBD1. The CDR3 is 12 amino acids. CDR1 LNHDA and CDR2 SQIVND come from the germline V gene (reference sequence). The CDR3 DNA follows: TGTGCCAGTAGTATAGATCCGGGGACAGCCTCATTT. Its protein is CASSIDPGTASF.

This sequence joins TRBV9 and TRBJ1-2, with TRBD1 matching 7 bases. Germline loops: CDR1 SGDLS, CDR2 YYNGEE. The CDR3 length is 16 residues. Trimming cost V 0 bases and J 4 bases; bases outside gene matches: 9. The CDR3 DNA reads TGTGCCAGCAGCGTAGCTACCTCGGGACAGTTCTATGGCTACACCTTC. Protein product: CASSVATSGQFYGYTF. Looking up the rest from reference TRBV9 and TRBJ1-2 gives the full variable domain: DSGVTQTPKHLITATGQRVTLRCSPRSGDLSVYWYQQSLDQGLQFLIQYYNGEERAKGNILERFSAQQFPDLHSELNLSSLELGDSALYFCASSVATSGQFYGYTFGSGTRLTVV.

The sample holds many counts of this clonotype. The rearrangement links TRBV28 to TRBJ2-2, with no clear D. V lost 3 bases and J 2 bases, leaving 7 bases between the germline ends. The CDR3 covers 14 residues. Germline lookup yields CDR1 MDHEN and CDR2 SYDVKM. CDR3 residues: CASSFPRNTGELFF. CDR3 bases: TGTGCCAGCAGTTTCCCGAGAAACACCGGGGAGCTGTTTTTT.

The rearrangement joins TRBV28 to TRBJ2-7; D unclear. The CDR3 runs 11 residues. CDR1 and CDR2 (germline): MDHEN, SYDVKM. The ends were cut back, 6 bases at V and 6 bases at J, with 9 bases in the middle. CDR3 protein: CASRTISEQYF. CDR3 coding DNA: TGTGCCAGCAGGACCATAAGCGAGCAGTACTTC.